This TCR beta chain stems from a study of T cell responses to AZD1222 COVID-19 vaccine. On the study more broadly: Second-dose intervals near 4 or 12 weeks were combined. Regarding the study as a whole: Breadth and depth of Spike-specific TCRs rose after two AZD1222 doses. Donor demographics were predominantly white British with a female majority; clonal diversity may be underestimated.

Trimming removed 4 bases at V and 4 bases at J, with 7 bases between. Germline CDR1 and CDR2: SEHNR and FQNEAQ (reference sequence). There are 12 residues in the CDR3. As for this clone: Its matching antigen is unknown.

Clones were sequenced by immunoSEQ multiplex PCR, and TCRdb holds only the in-frame ones, with some missing. Altogether 180,000 or so clones are present, around 94% being singletons, with the ten largest covering about 0.64%. This sequence was found in an adult in good health. This chain uses TRBV7-9 with TRBJ1-1; D uncertain. Specimen: peripheral blood, collected on day 0 of AZD1222 vaccination. In DNA, the CDR3 is TGTGCCAGCAGCTCGGTTGGCACTGAAGCTTTCTTT. This sequence encodes CASSSVGTEAFF.